The next 30 T cell receptor beta chains were all read from a single sample in a study of CD8+ T cells in alopecia areata. The authors extracted RNA and reverse transcribed it into cDNA as the sequencing template. Profiling relied on immunoSEQ multiplex PCR, and the TCRdb table lists in-frame clones only, not all of them. Here the sample spans about 140,000 clones, roughly 60% being singletons. The sequencing input was CD8+ T cells sorted from blood. These receptors came from a human donor in good health.

This clone was observed a single time. The CDR3 here is CASSLGQGGMRNEQYF. The DNA for the CDR3 is TGTGCCAGCAGCTTAGGCCAGGGTGGGATGAGGAACGAGCAGTACTTC. V and J are TRBV11-2 and TRBJ2-7, with D possibly TRBD1 on 5 matching bases. Germline V gives CDR1 SGHAT, CDR2 FQNNGV. The V and J ends lost 1 base and 5 bases respectively, with 18 bases between them. The CDR3 is 16 residues long.

The V gene is TRBV7-9, the J gene TRBJ1-2; TRBD1 matches 11 bases. This CDR3 comprises 14 residues. The trim removed 5 bases at V and 6 bases at J, leaving 5 bases unmatched. In germline, CDR1 is SEHNR, CDR2 FQNEAQ (reference sequence). The CDR3 protein is CASSDPGQGDGYTF. CDR3 sequence (DNA): TGTGCCAGCAGCGACCCGGGACAGGGGGATGGCTACACCTTC. The full variable domain, rest sourced from reference TRBV7-9 and TRBJ1-2, is DTGVSQNPRHKITKRGQNVTFRCDPISEHNRLYWYRQTLGQGPEFLTYFQNEAQLEKSRLLSDRFSAERPKGSFSTLEIQRTEQGDSAMYLCASSDPGQGDGYTFGSGTRLTVV.

This chain links TRBV25-1 with TRBJ2-7, with unresolved D. Germline loops: CDR1 MGHDK, CDR2 SYGVNS. CDR3 length equals 12 residues. V gave up 2 bases and J gave up 4 bases, with 6 bases separating them. The CDR3 DNA reads as TGTGCCAGCAGTGAAGGAGAGTACGAGCAGTACTTC. This translates into CASSEGEYEQYF.

The chain has TRBV13 and TRBJ1-1; 7 positions agree with TRBD1. The CDR3 sequence is 13 residues long. Germline CDR1 reads PRHDT; CDR2 reads FYEKMQ (reference sequence). The ends lost 2 bases at V and 4 bases at J; junction bases unmatched: 1. The CDR3 here is CASSLYRGTEAFF. Here the CDR3 DNA reads TGTGCCAGCAGCTTATACAGGGGCACTGAAGCTTTCTTT.

This clone has just one count. J is TRBJ2-5 and V is TRBV5-1, with D unclear. The V gene lost 0 bases and the J gene lost 1 base, with 10 bases spanning the gap. The CDR3 is 15 amino acids. Looked up from germline, CDR1 is SGHRS and CDR2 is YFSETQ. The chain's CDR3 is CASSLAPGPQETQYF. CDR3 in DNA: TGCGCCAGCAGCTTGGCCCCCGGCCCCCAAGAGACCCAGTACTTC.

This sequence joins TRBV9 and TRBJ2-7, with 9 bases matching TRBD1. Trimming cost V 2 bases and J 2 bases; bases outside gene matches: 5. The germline CDR1 and CDR2 sequences are SGDLS and YYNGEE. The CDR3 extends over 15 amino acids. The CDR3 DNA reads as TGTGCCAGCAGCGTGGGGACAGGGACGGCCTACGAGCAGTACTTC. Amino acid sequence: CASSVGTGTAYEQYF.

The chain joins TRBV5-1 to TRBJ1-1, with 8 bases identical to TRBD1. V shed 4 bases, J shed 1 base, and the junction held 3 bases outside the gene matches. This CDR3 is built from 14 residues. Germline V gene lookup returns CDR1 SGHRS and CDR2 YFSETQ. CDR3 nucleotides: TGCGCCAGCAGCCTAGGGACAGGGAACACTGAAGCTTTCTTT. Amino acid sequence: CASSLGTGNTEAFF.

The chain links TRBV19 to TRBJ2-7; maybe TRBD2 (5 bases). V dropped 5 bases and J dropped 0 bases, with 8 bases sitting between them. This CDR3 is 13 amino acids long. In germline, CDR1 is LNHDA, CDR2 SQIVND (reference sequence). As DNA, the CDR3 is TGTGCCAGTAGTCCCGGGAACTCCTACGAGCAGTACTTC. It yields the protein CASSPGNSYEQYF.

The gene calls are TRBV4-1 and TRBJ1-1; 10 bases are shared with TRBD1. Trimming cost V 4 bases and J 3 bases; bases outside gene matches: 8. The CDR3 spans 16 residues. CDR1 and CDR2 from the germline V gene are MGHRA and YSYEKL. The CDR3 region is CASSRGQGEFDTEAFF. The CDR3 DNA reads as TGCGCCAGCAGCCGCGGACAGGGGGAATTTGACACTGAAGCTTTCTTT.

This clone appeared a few times. The chain combines TRBV7-8 with TRBJ1-2; 7 positions match TRBD1. Losses at the gene ends were 0 bases for V and 1 base for J; bases not matched to a gene: 2. Germline values: CDR1 SGHVS, CDR2 FQNEAQ. The CDR3 extends over 15 amino acids. CDR3 sequence (DNA): TGTGCCAGCAGCTTAGCCCAGGGGGATAACTATGGCTACACCTTC. This translates into CASSLAQGDNYGYTF.

The chain recombines TRBV28 with TRBJ1-3; 8 nucleotides align to TRBD1. Germline CDR1 is MDHEN and CDR2 is SYDVKM. J lost 3 bases, V lost 3 bases, and 4 bases had no gene match. The CDR3 contains 15 residues. Here the CDR3 DNA reads TGTGCCAGCAGTTTGACAGGGGAAGTTGGAAACACCATATATTTT. It encodes CASSLTGEVGNTIYF.

This clone was observed a handful of times. CDR3 sequence reads: CSVDRGYNEQFF. The CDR3 bases are TGCAGCGTTGATCGGGGATACAATGAGCAGTTCTTC. V usage is TRBV29-1 and J usage is TRBJ2-1; a possible D gene is TRBD2 (5 bases). V shed 3 bases and J shed 4 bases, with 7 bases lying between them. CDR3 length: 12 residues. In germline, CDR1 is SQVTM, CDR2 ANQGSEA.

V usage is TRBV6-1 and J usage is TRBJ2-5; D ambiguous. This CDR3 is built from 15 residues. Germline CDR1 is MNHNS and CDR2 is SASEGT. With 4 bases removed from V and 4 bases from J, the gap between germline ends came to 16 bases. This CDR3 is CASSGSVGPGETQYF. CDR3 sequence (DNA): TGTGCCAGCAGTGGTTCCGTAGGGCCTGGAGAGACCCAGTACTTC.

The rearrangement joins TRBV6-1 to TRBJ2-5; 7 bases agree with TRBD1. This CDR3 spans 17 amino acids. Trimming at V came to 1 base and at J to 5 bases, leaving 13 bases not matched to a gene. The germline V gene encodes CDR1 MNHNS and CDR2 SASEGT. CDR3 amino acids: CASSEVRAGRGRETQYF. The CDR3 nucleotides are TGTGCCAGCAGTGAAGTTAGGGCAGGAAGGGGGCGGGAGACCCAGTACTTC.

The CDR3 nucleotides are TGTGCCAGCCGGAGGCTAGCGGGCTACAATGAGCAGTTCTTC. The encoded protein is CASRRLAGYNEQFF. This chain connects TRBV2 to TRBJ2-1, with 8 bases aligning to TRBD2. Germline-derived CDR1 and CDR2 are SNHLY and FYNNEI. V lost 8 bases to trimming and J lost 3 bases; unmatched junction nucleotides: 6. The CDR3 is made up of 14 amino acids. The full variable domain, with the rest looked up from reference TRBV2 and TRBJ2-1, is EPEVTQTPSHQVTQMGQEVILRCVPISNHLYFYWYRQILGQKVEFLVSFYNNEISEKSEIFDDQFSVERPDGSNFTLKIRSTKLEDSAMYFCASRRLAGYNEQFFGPGTRLTVL.

The gene calls are TRBV27 and TRBJ2-1, with 12 bases identical to TRBD2. CDR3 length equals 15 residues. Germline CDR1 and CDR2: MNHEY and SMNVEV (reference sequence). Trimming at V came to 2 bases and at J to 6 bases, leaving 2 bases not matched to a gene. The CDR3 nucleotides are TGTGCCAGCAGTTTACTAGCGGGAGGGCTCAATGAGCAGTTCTTC. Translated, it gives CASSLLAGGLNEQFF.

This sequence joins TRBV2 and TRBJ2-1; 7 bases align to TRBD2. Per the germline V gene, CDR1 is SNHLY and CDR2 is FYNNEI. There are 13 residues in the CDR3. The J segment lost 4 bases and the V segment lost 8 bases, leaving 5 bases of the junction unmatched. The CDR3, as DNA: TGTGCCAGCCGGCCGGGACTATACAATGAGCAGTTCTTC. Translated, it gives CASRPGLYNEQFF.

V usage is TRBV29-1 and J usage is TRBJ2-1; D is perhaps TRBD1 (5 bases). V was shortened by 1 base and J by 2 bases, with 9 bases between the two germline ends. Germline V CDR1 and CDR2: SQVTM, ANQGSEA. The CDR3 sequence is 14 residues long. The DNA of the CDR3 is TGCAGCGTTGAAGGCTGGGGCCCCTACAATGAGCAGTTCTTC. Its translation: CSVEGWGPYNEQFF.

The rearrangement uses TRBV27 and TRBJ2-1; 9 bases are shared with TRBD2. V shed 1 base and J 6 bases; nucleotides not matched to a gene: 4. Looked up from germline, CDR1 is MNHEY and CDR2 is SMNVEV (reference sequence). This CDR3 comprises 15 residues. This CDR3 is CASSLLGGRANEQFF. CDR3 sequence (DNA): TGTGCCAGCAGTTTATTGGGCGGGAGGGCCAATGAGCAGTTCTTC.

The V and J genes are TRBV7-9 and TRBJ1-2; a possible D gene is TRBD1 (6 bases). Per the germline V gene, CDR1 is SEHNR and CDR2 is FQNEAQ (reference sequence). Trimming cost V 6 bases and J 1 base, with 18 bases left between them. CDR3 length: 16 residues. The CDR3 loop is CASSRDTSLFNYGYTF. In DNA, the CDR3 is TGTGCCAGCAGTAGGGACACCAGCTTATTTAACTATGGCTACACCTTC.

The chain joins TRBV29-1 to TRBJ2-2; the D is unclear. Between the trimmed V and J ends, which lost 2 bases and 0 bases, there was a span of 4 bases. CDR3 length equals 13 residues. Germline V lookup: CDR1 SQVTM, CDR2 ANQGSEA. CDR3 DNA sequence: TGCAGCGTTGAACTAACGAACACCGGGGAGCTGTTTTTT. Translating gives CSVELTNTGELFF.

V and J are TRBV13 and TRBJ2-2; no clear D gene. The CDR3 has 15 amino acids. V lost 2 bases and J lost 1, with 8 bases in between. Germline loops: CDR1 PRHDT, CDR2 FYEKMQ (reference sequence). The CDR3 sequence is CASSLFQRNTGELFF. CDR3 sequence (DNA): TGTGCCAGCAGCTTATTCCAGCGGAACACCGGGGAGCTGTTTTTT.

Many counts were recorded for this clone. The V call is TRBV6-1, the J call TRBJ2-1; D may be TRBD1 (7 bases). This CDR3 spans 14 amino acids. Germline V gene sequence: CDR1 MNHNS, CDR2 SASEGT. Trimming removed 3 bases from V and 4 bases from J, with 10 bases in between. CDR3 in amino acids: CASSDSGGYNEQFF. In DNA, the CDR3 is TGTGCCAGCAGTGACTCAGGGGGGTACAATGAGCAGTTCTTC.

This clone was detected only a few times. V usage is TRBV15 and J usage is TRBJ2-2, with D perhaps TRBD1 or TRBD2 (5 bases each). The CDR3 is made up of 15 amino acids. The germline V gene has CDR1 LNHNV and CDR2 YYDKDF (reference sequence). Trimming removed 3 bases at V and 2 bases at J, with 10 bases between. In DNA, the CDR3 is TGTGCCACCAGCAGCGGGACCGCAAACACCGGGGAGCTGTTTTTT. It is translated as CATSSGTANTGELFF. The full variable domain, completed using reference TRBV15 and TRBJ2-2, is DAMVIQNPRYQVTQFGKPVTLSCSQTLNHNVMYWYQQKSSQAPKLLFHYYDKDFNNEADTPDNFQSRRPNTSFCFLDIRSPGLGDTAMYLCATSSGTANTGELFFGEGSRLTVL.

In regard to this clone: The same CDR3 can be traced to other DNA sequences in this sample. The chain links TRBV29-1 to TRBJ2-1, with a tentative D call TRBD2 (5 bases). Trimming removed 1 base from V and 7 bases from J, with 8 bases in between. CDR3 length: 12 amino acids. Germline-derived CDR1 and CDR2 are SQVTM and ANQGSEA. CDR3 residues: CSVEGGANEQFF. The CDR3 DNA reads TGCAGCGTTGAAGGGGGAGCAAATGAGCAGTTCTTC.

This clone was seen a handful of times. V is TRBV5-1 and J is TRBJ2-1; the D gene is possibly TRBD2 (5 bases). CDR3 length: 15 amino acids. V was shortened by 0 bases and J by 0 bases, with 7 bases between the two germline ends. The germline gives CDR1 SGHRS, CDR2 YFSETQ. CDR3 nucleotide sequence: TGCGCCAGCAGCTTGGAGCGGAGCTCCTACAATGAGCAGTTCTTC. It specifies CASSLERSSYNEQFF.

The J gene is TRBJ2-7, the V gene TRBV28, with a tentative D call TRBD2 (6 bases). Trimming removed 5 bases from V and 6 bases from J, with 20 bases in between. Germline CDR1 MDHEN, CDR2 SYDVKM. CDR3 length: 15 residues. The CDR3 bases are TGTGCCAGCAGTCCGCCGGGAGTGTTTCGTAGCGAGCAGTACTTC. It is translated as CASSPPGVFRSEQYF.

Only one count was recorded for this clone. The chain recombines TRBV5-6 with TRBJ2-1; 8 bases map to TRBD1. This CDR3 region has 15 residues. V shed 3 bases, J shed 0 bases, and the junction held 2 bases outside the gene matches. The germline V gene encodes CDR1 SGHDT and CDR2 YYEEEE. The CDR3 reads CASSSDRVSYNEQFF. CDR3 DNA: TGTGCCAGCAGCTCGGACAGGGTCTCCTACAATGAGCAGTTCTTC.

The chain couples TRBV27 to TRBJ2-1; TRBD1 matches 7 bases. The V gene's germline CDR1 is MNHEY and CDR2 SMNVEV (reference sequence). The ends lost 8 bases at V and 9 bases at J; junction bases unmatched: 10. This CDR3 contains 13 residues. The chain's CDR3 is CASGSTGFGEQFF. CDR3 nucleotides: TGTGCCAGCGGGTCGACAGGGTTTGGTGAGCAGTTCTTC.

Details on this clone: One end of the junction varies from germline; a read error may be responsible. This chain links TRBV6-5 with TRBJ2-5; 8 positions match TRBD1. Per the germline V gene, CDR1 is MNHEY and CDR2 is SVGAGI. The CDR3 is made up of 11 amino acids. The CDR3 DNA reads as TGTGCCAGCAGGAGGGGGACAGGCGCCCACTTC. Its translation: CASRRGTGAHF.